This T cell receptor (beta chain) emerged from a study of OX40 agonist ivuxolimab in advanced cancers. In the study overall: Ivuxolimab was an agonistic, fully human IgG2 monoclonal antibody directed against OX40 (CD134), a costimulatory receptor. Intravenous ivuxolimab was administered to patients every 2 weeks at six dose levels: 0.01, 0.1, 0.3, 1.5, 3 and 10 mg/kg. Of the approximately 54 dose-escalation patients, hepatocellular carcinoma was present in around 20, melanoma in roughly 15, renal cell carcinoma in 9 and head and neck cancer in 9. The dose-escalation cohort was about 83% male with a mean age of about 58 years, ranging from roughly 23 to 80. Prior anti-PD-1, anti-PD-L1 or anti-CTLA-4 therapy was permitted, and checkpoint inhibitors had been received by under 50% of dose-escalation patients. Partial responses were achieved by three dose-escalation patients, of whom one had hepatocellular carcinoma and two had cutaneous melanoma. The point of sequencing TCRbeta in the periphery was to test whether ivuxolimab changed TCR sequence diversity and drove clonal T-cell expansion. The monotherapy dose-escalation portion (N ≈ 50 patients) of the phase I ivuxolimab trial is reported in the paper. Findings and caveats that apply to the study as a whole: Low levels of normalized T-cell clonal expansion were also seen in some patients who did not respond. On average, CD8+ T cells showed more expanded clones than CD4+ T cells after ivuxolimab. At doses from 0.1 to 3.0 mg/kg, clonal expansion was seen in both CD4+ and CD8+ blood T cells between baseline and week 6. Which antigens the clonally expanded peripheral T cells were specific for was not determined. Partial responders in the 0.1-3.0 mg/kg groups had among the lowest normalized peripheral clonal expansion, especially among CD8+ T cells.

The trial excluded patients who had a history of autoimmune disease or were on systemic immunosuppression. Peripheral blood for TCR sequencing was drawn from every dose cohort at baseline, at cycle 4 day 1 and at cycle 7 day 1. The samples were taken from a phase I, first-in-human, multicenter, open-label dose-escalation trial of ivuxolimab. The trial enrolled adults with locally advanced or metastatic head and neck squamous cell, hepatocellular, melanoma or renal cell carcinoma. Before TCR sequencing, CD4+ and CD8+ T cells were separately sorted from peripheral blood. From the cysteine up to the phenylalanine, the CDR3 has a length of 14 residues. Only CDR3 DNA is held: 42 bases, read in frame from base 1. According to the germline V gene, CDR1 reads SGHVS and CDR2 reads FNYEAQ. V loses 4 bases at its end and J loses 5 bases; junction bases beyond the gene matches: 5. Genomic DNA was extracted from sorted cells for sequencing of the TCRbeta CDR3 region. The immunoSEQ Assay was used for sequencing of TCRbeta CDR3 regions. The table comes from immuneACCESS by way of TCRdb, which keeps in-frame sequences with V and J called. Part of the clones is missing from these tables; in studies checked, under half for an unresolved V gene and the rest for unknown reasons. The sample yields 40,000 to 55,000 clones; approximately 81% were counted once. The leading ten clones occupy roughly 23% of the sample.

Notes on this clone: Its antigen is unknown. Within one base of it there is no much larger clone, and no base qualities were kept.

The specimen was CD4+ or CD8+ T cells sorted from blood, collected in a trial of the OX40 agonist ivuxolimab. This clonotype was sampled from an adult with an advanced solid tumor such as melanoma, head and neck, liver or kidney cancer. This sequence uses TRBV7-6 and TRBJ2-5, with TRBD1 identical over 9 junction bases. The CDR3 corresponds to CASSSTGGYETQYF. In nucleotide form, the sequence is TGTGCCAGCAGCTCAACAGGGGGCTACGAGACCCAGTACTTC. Beyond the CDR3, the reference TRBV7-6 and TRBJ2-5 genes provide the residues; the full variable domain reads: GAGVSQSPRYKVTKRGQDVALRCDPISGHVSLYWYRQALGQGPEFLTYFNYEAQQDKSGLPNDRFSAERPEGSISTLTIQRTEQRDSAMYRCASSSTGGYETQYFGPGTRLLVL.